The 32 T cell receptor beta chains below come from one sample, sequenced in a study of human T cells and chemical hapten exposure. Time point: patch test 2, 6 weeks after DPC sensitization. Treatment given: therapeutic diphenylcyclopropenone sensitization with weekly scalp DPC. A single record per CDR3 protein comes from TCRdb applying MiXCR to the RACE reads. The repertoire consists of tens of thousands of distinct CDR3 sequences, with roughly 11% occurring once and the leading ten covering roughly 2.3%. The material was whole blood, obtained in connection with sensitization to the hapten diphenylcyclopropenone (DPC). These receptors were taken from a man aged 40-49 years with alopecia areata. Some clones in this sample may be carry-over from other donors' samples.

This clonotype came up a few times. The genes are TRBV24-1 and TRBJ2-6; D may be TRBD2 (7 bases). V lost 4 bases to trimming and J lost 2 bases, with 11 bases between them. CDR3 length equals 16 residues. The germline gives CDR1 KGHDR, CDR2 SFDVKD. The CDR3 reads CATSEGGRAGANVLTF. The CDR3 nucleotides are TGTGCCACCAGTGAGGGGGGGCGAGCTGGGGCCAACGTCCTGACTTTC.

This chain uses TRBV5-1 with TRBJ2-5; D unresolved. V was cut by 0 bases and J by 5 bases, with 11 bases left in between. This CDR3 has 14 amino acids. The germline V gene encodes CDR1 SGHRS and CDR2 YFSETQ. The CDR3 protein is CASSLDIGIETQYF. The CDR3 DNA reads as TGCGCCAGCAGCTTGGACATTGGAATTGAGACCCAGTACTTC. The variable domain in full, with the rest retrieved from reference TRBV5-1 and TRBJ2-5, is KAGVTQTPRYLIKTRGQQVTLSCSPISGHRSVSWYQQTPGQGLQFLFEYFSETQRNKGNFPGRFSGRQFSNSRSEMNVSTLELGDSALYLCASSLDIGIETQYFGPGTRLLVL.

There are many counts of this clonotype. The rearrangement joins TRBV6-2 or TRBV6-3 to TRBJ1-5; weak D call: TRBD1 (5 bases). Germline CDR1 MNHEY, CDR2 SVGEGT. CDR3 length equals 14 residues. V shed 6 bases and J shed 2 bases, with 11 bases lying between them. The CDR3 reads CASRAQGGNQPQHF. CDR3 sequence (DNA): TGTGCCAGCAGAGCTCAGGGAGGCAATCAGCCCCAGCATTTT.

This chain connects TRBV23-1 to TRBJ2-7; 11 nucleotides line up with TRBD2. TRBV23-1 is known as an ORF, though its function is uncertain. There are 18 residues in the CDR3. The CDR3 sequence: CAISQSEIAGGLGYEQYV. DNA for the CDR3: TGCGCCATCAGTCAATCGGAGATAGCGGGAGGGCTGGGATACGAGCAGTACGTC.

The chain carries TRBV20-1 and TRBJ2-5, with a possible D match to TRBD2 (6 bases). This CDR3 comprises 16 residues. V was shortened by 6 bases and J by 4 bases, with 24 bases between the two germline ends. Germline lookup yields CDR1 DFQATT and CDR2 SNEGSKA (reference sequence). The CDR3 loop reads CSAVTRLLSPSETQYF. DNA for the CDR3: TGCAGTGCGGTGACTAGACTACTTAGCCCCTCAGAGACCCAGTACTTC.

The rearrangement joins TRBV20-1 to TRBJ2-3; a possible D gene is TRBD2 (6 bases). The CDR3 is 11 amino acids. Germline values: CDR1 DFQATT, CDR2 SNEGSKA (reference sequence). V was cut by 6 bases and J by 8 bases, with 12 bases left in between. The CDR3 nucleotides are TGCAGTGCCCCACTAGCCGGTACGCAGTATTTT. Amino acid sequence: CSAPLAGTQYF.

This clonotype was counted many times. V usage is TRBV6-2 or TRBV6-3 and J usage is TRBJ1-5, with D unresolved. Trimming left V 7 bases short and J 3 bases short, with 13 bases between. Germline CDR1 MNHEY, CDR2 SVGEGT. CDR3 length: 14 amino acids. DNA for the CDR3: TGTGCCAGCACTGGAGGGATCTTCAATCAGCCCCAGCATTTT. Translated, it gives CASTGGIFNQPQHF.

In DNA, the CDR3 is TGTGCCAGCAGTTCCCGGGACAGGGGGCGCTTGGCGGGAGGGCCCAGCTCCTACAATGAGCAGTTCTTC. Its protein is CASSSRDRGRLAGGPSSYNEQFF. The V call is TRBV28, the J call TRBJ2-1; the match to TRBD1 covers 12 bases. J gave up 0 bases and V 4 bases, and 22 bases lay outside the gene matches. Germline values: CDR1 MDHEN, CDR2 SYDVKM. There are 23 residues in the CDR3.

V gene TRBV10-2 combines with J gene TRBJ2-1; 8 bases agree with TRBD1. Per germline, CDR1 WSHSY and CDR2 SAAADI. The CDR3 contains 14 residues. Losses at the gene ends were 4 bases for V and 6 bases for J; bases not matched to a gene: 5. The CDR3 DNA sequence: TGCGCCAGCAGTGGGCAGGGGGCTCTCAATGAGCAGTTCTTC. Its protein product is CASSGQGALNEQFF.

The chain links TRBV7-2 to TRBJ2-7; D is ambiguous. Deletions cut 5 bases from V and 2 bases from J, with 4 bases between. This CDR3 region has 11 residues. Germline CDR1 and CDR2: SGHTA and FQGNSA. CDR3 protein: CASSATYEQYF. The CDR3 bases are TGTGCCAGCAGCGCCACCTACGAGCAGTACTTC.

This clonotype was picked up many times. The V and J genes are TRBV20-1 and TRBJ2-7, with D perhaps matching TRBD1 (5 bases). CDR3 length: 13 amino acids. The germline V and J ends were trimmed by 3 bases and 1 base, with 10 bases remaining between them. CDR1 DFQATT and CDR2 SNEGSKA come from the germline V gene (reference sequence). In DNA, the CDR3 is TGCAGTGCTAGTCGGGCAGGGTCCTACGAGCAGTACTTC. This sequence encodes CSASRAGSYEQYF.

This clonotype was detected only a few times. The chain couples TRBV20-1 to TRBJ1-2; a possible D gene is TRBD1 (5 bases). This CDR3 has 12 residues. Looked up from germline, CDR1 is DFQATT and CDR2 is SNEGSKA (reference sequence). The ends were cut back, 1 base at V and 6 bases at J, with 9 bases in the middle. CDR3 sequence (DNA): TGCAGTGCTAGAGGGGGGGGGGATGGCTACACCTTC. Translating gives CSARGGGDGYTF.

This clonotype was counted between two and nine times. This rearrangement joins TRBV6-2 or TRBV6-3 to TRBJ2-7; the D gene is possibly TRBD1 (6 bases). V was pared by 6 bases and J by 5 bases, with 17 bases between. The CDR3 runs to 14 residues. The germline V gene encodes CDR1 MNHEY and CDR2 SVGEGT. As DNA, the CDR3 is TGTGCCAGCAGAAGCGCAGGGACACTTCACGAGCAGTACGTC. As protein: CASRSAGTLHEQYV.

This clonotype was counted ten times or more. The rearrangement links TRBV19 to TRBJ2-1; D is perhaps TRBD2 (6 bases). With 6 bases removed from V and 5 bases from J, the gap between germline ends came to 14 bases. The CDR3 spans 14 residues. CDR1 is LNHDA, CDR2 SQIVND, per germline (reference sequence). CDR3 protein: CASSIRDFNNEQFF. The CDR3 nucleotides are TGTGCCAGTAGCATCCGGGACTTTAACAATGAGCAGTTCTTC.

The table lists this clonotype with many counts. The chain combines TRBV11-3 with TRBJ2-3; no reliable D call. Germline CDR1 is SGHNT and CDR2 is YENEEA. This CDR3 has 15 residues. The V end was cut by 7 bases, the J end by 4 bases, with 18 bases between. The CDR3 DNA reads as TGTGCCAGCACCCCATTGGGCCGTGAGGCAGATACGCAGTATTTT. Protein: CASTPLGREADTQYF.

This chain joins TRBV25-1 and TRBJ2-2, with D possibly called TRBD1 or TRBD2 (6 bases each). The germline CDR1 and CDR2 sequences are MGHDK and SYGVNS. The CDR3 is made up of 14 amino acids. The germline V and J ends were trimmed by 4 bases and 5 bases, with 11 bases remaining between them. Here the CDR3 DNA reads TGTGCCAGCAGTGCTCAGGGGAGGACCGGGGAGCTGTTTTTT. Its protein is CASSAQGRTGELFF.

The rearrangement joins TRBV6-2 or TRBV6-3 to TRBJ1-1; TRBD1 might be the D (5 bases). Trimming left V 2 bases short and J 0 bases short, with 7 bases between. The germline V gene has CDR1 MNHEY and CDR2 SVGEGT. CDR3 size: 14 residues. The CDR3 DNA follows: TGTGCCAGCAGTTACGGGGGGTTGAACACTGAAGCTTTCTTT. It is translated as CASSYGGLNTEAFF.

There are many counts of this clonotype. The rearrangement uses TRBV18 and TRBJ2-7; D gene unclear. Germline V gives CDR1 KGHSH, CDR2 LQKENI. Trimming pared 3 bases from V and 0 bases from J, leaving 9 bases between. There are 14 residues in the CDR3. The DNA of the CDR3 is TGTGCCAGCTCACCCTCCGCGAGCTCCTACGAGCAGTACGTC. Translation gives CASSPSASSYEQYV.

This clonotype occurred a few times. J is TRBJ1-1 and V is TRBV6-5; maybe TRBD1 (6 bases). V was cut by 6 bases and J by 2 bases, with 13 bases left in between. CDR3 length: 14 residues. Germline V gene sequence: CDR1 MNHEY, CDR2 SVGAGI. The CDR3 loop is CASSHRVINTEAFF. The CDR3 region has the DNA TGTGCCAGCAGCCACAGGGTGATAAACACTGAAGCTTTCTTT.

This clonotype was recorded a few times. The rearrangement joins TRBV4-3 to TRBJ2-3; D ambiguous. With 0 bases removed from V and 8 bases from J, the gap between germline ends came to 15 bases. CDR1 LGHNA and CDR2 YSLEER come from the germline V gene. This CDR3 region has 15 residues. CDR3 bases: TGCGCCAGCAGCCAAGACTACCAACCCGACGGTACGCAGTATTTT. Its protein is CASSQDYQPDGTQYF.

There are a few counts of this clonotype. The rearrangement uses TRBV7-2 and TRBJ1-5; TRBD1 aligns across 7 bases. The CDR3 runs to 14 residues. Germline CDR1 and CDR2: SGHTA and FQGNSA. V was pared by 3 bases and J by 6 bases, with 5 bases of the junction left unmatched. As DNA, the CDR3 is TGTGCCAGCAGCTTTAACAGGGGAGGTCAGCCCCAGCATTTT. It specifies CASSFNRGGQPQHF.

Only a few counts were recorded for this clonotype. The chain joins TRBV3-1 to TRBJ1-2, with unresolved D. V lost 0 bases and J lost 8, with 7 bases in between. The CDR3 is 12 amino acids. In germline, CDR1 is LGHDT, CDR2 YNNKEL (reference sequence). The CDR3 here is CASSQEIQGYTF. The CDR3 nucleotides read TGTGCCAGCAGCCAAGAAATTCAAGGCTACACCTTC. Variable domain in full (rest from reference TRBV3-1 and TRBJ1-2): DTAVSQTPKYLVTQMGNDKSIKCEQNLGHDTMYWYKQDSKKFLKIMFSYNNKELIINETVPNRFSPKSPDKAHLNLHINSLELGDSAVYFCASSQEIQGYTFGSGTRLTVV.

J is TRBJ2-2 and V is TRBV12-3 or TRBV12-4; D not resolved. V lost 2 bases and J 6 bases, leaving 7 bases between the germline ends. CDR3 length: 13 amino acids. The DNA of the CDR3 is TGTGCCAGCAGTTTAACGGTAGCCGGGGAGCTGTTTTTT. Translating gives CASSLTVAGELFF.

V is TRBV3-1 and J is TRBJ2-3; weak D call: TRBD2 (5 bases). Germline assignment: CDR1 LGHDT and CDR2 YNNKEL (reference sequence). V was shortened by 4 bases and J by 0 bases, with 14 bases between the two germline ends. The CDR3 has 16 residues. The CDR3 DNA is TGTGCCAGCAGCCCGACTAACCGACTGAGCACAGATACGCAGTATTTT. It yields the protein CASSPTNRLSTDTQYF.

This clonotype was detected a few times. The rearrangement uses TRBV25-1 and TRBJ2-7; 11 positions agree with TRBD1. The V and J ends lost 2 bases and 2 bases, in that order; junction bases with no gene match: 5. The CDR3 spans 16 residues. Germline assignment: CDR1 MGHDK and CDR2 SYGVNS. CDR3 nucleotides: TGTGCCAGCAGTGAAGGGACAGGGGGTACGACCTACGAGCAGTACTTC. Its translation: CASSEGTGGTTYEQYF.

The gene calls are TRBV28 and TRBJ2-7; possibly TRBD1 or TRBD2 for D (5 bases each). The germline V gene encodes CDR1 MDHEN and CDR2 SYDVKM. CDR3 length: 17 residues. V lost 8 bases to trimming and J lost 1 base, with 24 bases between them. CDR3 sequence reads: CASFGGGSDIRSYEQYF. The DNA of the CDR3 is TGTGCCAGCTTTGGTGGGGGATCGGACATACGTTCCTACGAGCAGTACTTC.

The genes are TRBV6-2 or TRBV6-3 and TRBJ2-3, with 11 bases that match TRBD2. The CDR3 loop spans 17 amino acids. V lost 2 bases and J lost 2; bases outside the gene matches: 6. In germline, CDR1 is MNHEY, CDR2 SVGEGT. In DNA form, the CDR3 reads TGTGCCAGCAGTTACCCCCTAGCGGGAGGCGTCACAGATACGCAGTATTTT. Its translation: CASSYPLAGGVTDTQYF.

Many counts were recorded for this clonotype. The CDR3 loop is CASSRRSPLHF. CDR3 bases: TGTGCCAGCAGCCGCCGGTCACCCCTCCACTTT. This chain uses TRBV28 with TRBJ1-6; D is ambiguous. V shed 6 bases and J shed 10 bases, with 7 bases lying between them. The germline V gene encodes CDR1 MDHEN and CDR2 SYDVKM. CDR3 length: 11 residues.

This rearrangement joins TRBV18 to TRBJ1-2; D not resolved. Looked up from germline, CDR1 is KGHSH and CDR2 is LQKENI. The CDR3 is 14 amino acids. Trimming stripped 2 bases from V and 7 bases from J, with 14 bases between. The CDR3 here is CASSPGEGLIGYTF. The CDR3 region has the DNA TGTGCCAGCTCACCAGGGGAGGGCCTAATTGGCTACACCTTC. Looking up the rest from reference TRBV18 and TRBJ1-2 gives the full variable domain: NAGVMQNPRHLVRRRGQEARLRCSPMKGHSHVYWYRQLPEEGLKFMVYLQKENIIDESGMPKERFSAEFPKEGPSILRIQQVVRGDSAAYFCASSPGEGLIGYTFGSGTRLTVV.

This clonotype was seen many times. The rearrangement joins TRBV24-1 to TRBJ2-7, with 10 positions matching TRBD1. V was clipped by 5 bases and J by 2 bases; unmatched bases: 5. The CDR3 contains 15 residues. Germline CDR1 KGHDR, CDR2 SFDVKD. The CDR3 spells CATSAGQGETYEQYV. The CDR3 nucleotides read TGTGCCACCAGTGCCGGACAGGGGGAAACCTACGAGCAGTACGTC.

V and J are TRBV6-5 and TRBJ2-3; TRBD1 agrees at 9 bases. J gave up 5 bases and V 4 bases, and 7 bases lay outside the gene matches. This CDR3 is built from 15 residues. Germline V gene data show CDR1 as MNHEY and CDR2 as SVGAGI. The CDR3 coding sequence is TGTGCCAGCAGTTCCGGGACAGGGCATGTAGATACGCAGTATTTT. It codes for CASSSGTGHVDTQYF.

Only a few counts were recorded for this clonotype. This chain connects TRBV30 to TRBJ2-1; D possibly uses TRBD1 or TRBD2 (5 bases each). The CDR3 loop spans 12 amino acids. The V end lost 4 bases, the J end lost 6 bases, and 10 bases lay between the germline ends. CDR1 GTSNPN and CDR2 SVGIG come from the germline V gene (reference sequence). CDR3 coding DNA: TGTGCCTGGAATACCGGGGCCAATGAGCAGTTCTTC. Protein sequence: CAWNTGANEQFF.